The clone carrying this T cell receptor beta chain was observed many times. Its antigen is still unknown. Germline CDR1 reads SNHLY; CDR2 reads FYNNEI. This CDR3 is built from 11 residues. The V gene lost 7 bases and the J gene lost 4 bases, with 7 bases spanning the gap. From RNA transcripts, TCR beta CDR3 regions were amplified. An initial round of RT-PCR targeting the TCR CDR3 relied on the HTBI primer set. TCRdb used MiXCR to reprocess the multiplex PCR reads, holding one entry per CDR3 protein. The sample has 330,000 or so distinct CDR3 sequences; 15% to 20% are singletons. The sample is drawn from a study of T cells in Graves' hyperthyroidism and ophthalmopathy. Reasons for excluding patients were uncontrolled infection, other autoimmune disease, pregnancy or lactation. The study based diagnoses on clinical symptoms, serum thyroxine and TRAb, thyroid ultrasound and orbital computed tomography.

Study-wide results and limits: Ophthalmopathy and stable hyperthyroidism were separated by a 13 V-J model.

The receptor was derived from a man aged 45-65 years with Graves' ophthalmopathy. Specimen: blood. The chain carries TRBV2 and TRBJ1-2; D is perhaps TRBD1 (6 bases). DNA for the CDR3: TGTGCCAGCACCAGGGGCTATGGCTACACCTTC. This codes for CASTRGYGYTF.